A single sample is the source of the 17 T cell receptor beta chains below, sequenced in a study of blood T cells in healthy people across ages. PCR was performed a second time for 7 to 11 cycles using a sample-barcoded 5' primer and a J-beta primer mix. TCRdb independently ran MiXCR on the 5' RACE reads; one entry per CDR3 protein. The table includes 750,000 to 950,000 distinct CDR3 sequences, approximately 55% detected once. The specimen was blood. The source is an elderly man in good health.

This clonotype was seen only a few times. V usage is TRBV7-3 and J usage is TRBJ2-1; 13 nucleotides align to TRBD2. The V gene end was trimmed by 5 bases and the J gene end by 8 bases; junction bases not matched to a gene: 6. CDR1 SGHTA and CDR2 FQGTGA come from the germline V gene. The CDR3 runs 15 residues. CDR3: CASSKGLAGRDEQFF. CDR3 DNA sequence: TGTGCCAGCAGCAAGGGACTAGCGGGGAGGGATGAGCAGTTCTTC.

The genes are TRBV5-1 and TRBJ2-3; 7 bases map to TRBD1. The CDR3 has 15 residues. The V gene end was trimmed by 4 bases and the J gene end by 1 base; junction bases not matched to a gene: 6. The germline V gene has CDR1 SGHRS and CDR2 YFSETQ. The DNA of the CDR3 is TGCGCCAGCAGCCCAGGACAGGTCGGCACAGATACGCAGTATTTT. It encodes CASSPGQVGTDTQYF.

V and J are TRBV28 and TRBJ1-4; D gene ambiguous. CDR3 length: 12 amino acids. Trimming took 6 bases from V and 6 from J, leaving 8 bases between them. Germline lookup yields CDR1 MDHEN and CDR2 SYDVKM. In DNA form, the CDR3 reads TGTGCCAGCAGGGCTCCGGATGAAAAACTGTTTTTT. Its translation: CASRAPDEKLFF.

V gene TRBV5-5 combines with J gene TRBJ2-3; D uncertain. The CDR3 sequence is 14 residues long. The V and J ends lost 0 bases and 2 bases respectively, with 7 bases between them. The germline CDR1 and CDR2 sequences are SGHKS and YYEKEE (reference sequence). The chain's CDR3 is CASSLDAFTDTQYF. The CDR3, as DNA: TGTGCCAGCAGCTTGGATGCCTTCACAGATACGCAGTATTTT.

The rearrangement links TRBV14 to TRBJ2-1, with 7 nucleotides matching TRBD2. The CDR3 has 16 amino acids. CDR1 is SGHDN, CDR2 FVKESK, per germline. The junction had 10 bases not matched to a gene; V was cut back by 0 bases and J by 8 bases. The CDR3 coding sequence is TGTGCCAGCAGCCAAGATGCAGGGAGGGGAGAAGATGAGCAGTTCTTC. Its protein product is CASSQDAGRGEDEQFF.

Only a few counts were recorded for this clonotype. The chain uses TRBV5-1 and TRBJ1-1, with TRBD1 as a possible D gene (6 bases). The CDR3 is made up of 16 amino acids. Trimming stripped 0 bases from V and 3 bases from J, with 15 bases between. The germline gives CDR1 SGHRS, CDR2 YFSETQ. CDR3 amino acids: CASSLGAGGPYTEAFF. Written as DNA, the CDR3 is TGCGCCAGCAGCTTGGGGGCCGGGGGGCCGTACACTGAAGCTTTCTTT.

Worth noting for this clonotype: This may be a read error, as it is one base from a much larger clone. The rearrangement joins TRBV7-9 to TRBJ1-2; D is uncertain. Deletions cut 2 bases from V and 8 bases from J, with 18 bases between. This CDR3 is built from 15 residues. Germline assignment: CDR1 SEHNR and CDR2 FQNEAQ (reference sequence). The CDR3 loop reads CASSLRARGSTGYTF. The CDR3 nucleotides read TGTGCCAGCAGCTTAAGGGCCAGAGGGAGTACCGGCTACACCTTC.

The chain is built from TRBV20-1 and TRBJ2-1; weak D call: TRBD2 (5 bases). The CDR3 consists of 13 residues. Germline CDR1 is DFQATT and CDR2 is SNEGSKA (reference sequence). V was pared by 6 bases and J by 9 bases, with 18 bases between. The CDR3 protein is CSAIPGRGSEQFF. The CDR3, as DNA: TGCAGTGCGATCCCCGGACGGGGTAGTGAGCAGTTCTTC.

On this clonotype itself: Germline and junction disagree at one end, which may indicate a read error. V gene TRBV5-1 combines with J gene TRBJ2-5, with 7 bases lining up with TRBD2. Germline V gene data show CDR1 as SGHRS and CDR2 as YFSETQ. This CDR3 has 13 residues. CDR3 nucleotide sequence: TGCGCCAGCAACGAGGCTAGCGGTCAGACCCTGTACTTC. It encodes CASNEASGQTLYF.

This clonotype appeared a few times. This chain links TRBV20-1 with TRBJ2-1; 13 nucleotides align to TRBD2. The CDR3 is 14 amino acids. The V and J ends lost 6 bases and 9 bases, in that order; junction bases with no gene match: 8. The V gene's germline CDR1 is DFQATT and CDR2 SNEGSKA (reference sequence). In DNA, the CDR3 is TGCAGTGCCAGGACTAGCGGGAGCGTTTTTGAGCAGTTCTTC. It is translated as CSARTSGSVFEQFF.

V gene TRBV27 combines with J gene TRBJ2-7; 8 bases map to TRBD1. Germline V gene data show CDR1 as MNHEY and CDR2 as SMNVEV (reference sequence). With 4 bases clipped from V and 7 bases from J, the junction kept 12 bases outside the gene matches. The CDR3 consists of 15 residues. DNA of the CDR3: TGTGCCAGCAGTTCCAGAACAGGGGGTGCCTTTGAGCAGTACTTC. Its protein is CASSSRTGGAFEQYF.

This chain uses TRBV27 with TRBJ2-7; a possible D gene is TRBD2 (5 bases). CDR1 MNHEY and CDR2 SMNVEV come from the germline V gene (reference sequence). The CDR3 extends over 13 amino acids. Trimming removed 3 bases from V and 7 bases from J, with 13 bases in between. CDR3 sequence reads: CASSFMASSEQYF. The CDR3 DNA follows: TGTGCCAGCAGTTTTATGGCTAGCAGTGAGCAGTACTTC.

The sample holds a few counts of this clonotype. V gene TRBV13 combines with J gene TRBJ1-2; 7 nucleotides line up with TRBD1. CDR1 is PRHDT, CDR2 FYEKMQ, per germline (reference sequence). The CDR3 is 15 residues long. Unmatched junction bases numbered 8, after V lost 5 bases and J lost 2 bases. The CDR3 DNA follows: TGTGCCAGCAGCCCCCGGACAGGCCCCAACTATGGCTACACCTTC. It codes for CASSPRTGPNYGYTF.

The V and J genes are TRBV29-1 and TRBJ2-5; 7 bases align to TRBD2. The V gene's germline CDR1 is SQVTM and CDR2 ANQGSEA. J was trimmed by 5 bases and V by 3 bases; bases with no gene match: 3. CDR3 size: 12 residues. The CDR3 spells CSVELGGETQYF. CDR3 DNA: TGCAGCGTTGAGTTGGGGGGGGAGACCCAGTACTTC.

CDR3 coding DNA: TGTGCCAGCAGCTCCCTTCCCGACAGGGGCCGCAATGAAAAACTGTTTTTT. It is translated as CASSSLPDRGRNEKLFF. The chain uses TRBV5-5 and TRBJ1-4; 8 bases match TRBD1. Germline CDR1 SGHKS, CDR2 YYEKEE (reference sequence). The junction had 12 bases not matched to a gene; V was cut back by 3 bases and J by 5 bases. This CDR3 is built from 17 residues.

The chain joins TRBV7-2 to TRBJ2-4, with 7 nucleotides matching TRBD2. The J call is uncertain, as TRBJ2-7 better fits the DNA end. In germline, CDR1 is SGHTA, CDR2 FQGNSA. CDR3 length equals 14 residues. The CDR3 protein is CASSPAGTLYEQYF. DNA of the CDR3: TGTGCCAGCAGCCCAGCGGGGACCCTCTACGAGCAGTACTTC.

This clonotype occurred a few times. J is TRBJ2-5 and V is TRBV5-1; 7 nucleotides align to TRBD2. This CDR3 region has 15 residues. The germline CDR1 and CDR2 sequences are SGHRS and YFSETQ. J was trimmed by 3 bases and V by 2 bases; bases with no gene match: 7. The CDR3 region is CASSFRAGAEETQYF. CDR3 nucleotide sequence: TGCGCCAGCAGCTTTAGGGCGGGAGCGGAAGAGACCCAGTACTTC.